What follows are 20 T cell receptor beta chains derived from one specimen sequenced in a study of radiation and T cells in renal cell carcinoma. As to time point: blood 2 weeks post-SBRT. This sample's treatment: 15 Gy SBRT to primary tumor, nephrectomy 4 weeks later. Using immunoSEQ multiplex PCR, the repertoire was profiled, and TCRdb retains in-frame clones only, with some absent. The sample records about 150,000 clones, about nine tenths being singletons. Material: blood, obtained from a patient whose treatment included radiotherapy and nephrectomy. Every receptor here comes from a woman in her forties or fifties with renal cell carcinoma.

This chain connects TRBV29-1 to TRBJ1-3; the D is unclear. The germline V gene encodes CDR1 SQVTM and CDR2 ANQGSEA. Trimming took off 4 bases at V and 4 bases at J, with 11 bases between the two ends. The length of the CDR3 is 13 residues. DNA for the CDR3: TGCAGCGTTGTACCAGGATCAGGAAACACCATATATTTT. This sequence encodes CSVVPGSGNTIYF.

This chain joins TRBV6-6 and TRBJ1-4; 7 bases map to TRBD1. With V trimmed by 2 bases and J by 4 bases, 7 bases remained unmatched. This CDR3 is built from 16 residues. Looked up from germline, CDR1 is MNHNY and CDR2 is SVGAGI (reference sequence). CDR3 coding DNA: TGTGCCAGCAGTTACAGGGGGCCCTTAGATAATGAAAAACTGTTTTTT. The encoded protein is CASSYRGPLDNEKLFF.

This clone was seen only a few times. In the same sample, other DNA sequences code for this CDR3. This rearrangement joins TRBV9 to TRBJ1-1; D is unresolved. The V gene lost 0 bases and the J gene lost 0 bases, with 3 bases spanning the gap. This CDR3 region has 13 residues. Germline-derived CDR1 and CDR2 are SGDLS and YYNGEE. The chain's CDR3 is CASSVAMNTEAFF. CDR3 nucleotide sequence: TGTGCCAGCAGCGTAGCCATGAACACTGAAGCTTTCTTT.

The rearrangement uses TRBV2 and TRBJ2-1; 7 bases match TRBD2. Germline CDR1 SNHLY, CDR2 FYNNEI. With 7 bases clipped from V and 9 bases from J, the junction kept 9 bases outside the gene matches. CDR3 length: 13 residues. The CDR3 DNA reads TGTGCCAGCACCTCCTTTCCTAGCGGTGAGCAGTTCTTC. Translation: CASTSFPSGEQFF.

The chain couples TRBV7-2 to TRBJ2-2, with TRBD1 as a possible D gene (6 bases). This CDR3 contains 16 residues. Germline-derived CDR1 and CDR2 are SGHTA and FQGNSA. Trimming took 3 bases from V and 5 from J, leaving 16 bases between them. The CDR3 spells CASSFTGTLGTGELFF. The CDR3 region has the DNA TGTGCCAGCAGCTTCACCGGGACACTCGGGACCGGGGAGCTGTTTTTT.

The rearrangement joins TRBV7-6 to TRBJ1-2; D possibly corresponds to TRBD1 (6 bases). CDR3 size: 13 residues. V lost 5 bases and J lost 4, with 11 bases in between. Germline CDR1 reads SGHVS; CDR2 reads FNYEAQ. CDR3 amino acids: CASSGTGTYGYTF. In nucleotides, the CDR3 is TGTGCCAGCAGCGGTACAGGGACCTATGGCTACACCTTC.

The chain employs TRBV5-6 and TRBJ1-5; tentative D call: TRBD1 (6 bases). Germline V gene sequence: CDR1 SGHDT, CDR2 YYEEEE. Trimming cost V 4 bases and J 2 bases, with 10 bases left between them. The CDR3 has 14 residues. DNA for the CDR3: TGTGCCAGCAGCAGTACAGGGCGCAATCAGCCCCAGCATTTT. The encoded protein is CASSSTGRNQPQHF.

The chain carries TRBV2 and TRBJ1-5; tentative D call: TRBD1 (5 bases). CDR3 size: 13 residues. The germline V and J ends were trimmed by 8 bases and 7 bases, with 15 bases remaining between them. CDR1 SNHLY and CDR2 FYNNEI come from the germline V gene. CDR3 nucleotides: TGTGCCAGCTCGGGGGACCTCGGGCAGCCCCAGCATTTT. It is translated as CASSGDLGQPQHF.

J is TRBJ2-1 and V is TRBV7-2; D is unresolved. V lost 7 bases and J lost 4, with 5 bases in between. CDR3 length: 11 residues. CDR1 is SGHTA, CDR2 FQGNSA, per germline. CDR3 DNA sequence: TGTGCCAGCACCTTTTACAATGAGCAGTTCTTC. Translated, it gives CASTFYNEQFF.

The chain joins TRBV27 to TRBJ2-2; tentatively, D is TRBD2 (5 bases). The CDR3 is made up of 17 amino acids. In germline, CDR1 is MNHEY, CDR2 SMNVEV (reference sequence). The V end was cut by 5 bases, the J end by 0 bases, with 16 bases between. The CDR3 loop is CASSPLRSGANTGELFF. The CDR3 nucleotides are TGTGCCAGCAGTCCCCTCCGGAGCGGTGCGAACACCGGGGAGCTGTTTTTT.

The chain employs TRBV5-6 and TRBJ2-3; D may be TRBD2 (6 bases). The CDR3 has 16 amino acids. The V and J ends lost 0 bases and 4 bases respectively, with 15 bases between them. Germline CDR1 and CDR2: SGHDT and YYEEEE. The CDR3 loop reads CASSLERGLSADTQYF. CDR3 nucleotides: TGTGCCAGCAGCTTGGAACGGGGGTTAAGTGCAGATACGCAGTATTTT.

V usage is TRBV5-1 and J usage is TRBJ2-3; no firm D call. Trimming took 4 bases from V and 0 from J, leaving 12 bases between them. The CDR3 length is 15 residues. The V gene's germline CDR1 is SGHRS and CDR2 YFSETQ. In DNA form, the CDR3 reads TGCGCCAGCAGCGCCCGGGCAGCTAGCACAGATACGCAGTATTTT. It yields the protein CASSARAASTDTQYF.

The chain combines TRBV7-9 with TRBJ2-6; 7 bases are a match to TRBD2. Germline V gene sequence: CDR1 SEHNR, CDR2 FQNEAQ (reference sequence). CDR3 size: 15 residues. J gave up 0 bases and V 11 bases, and 7 bases lay outside the gene matches. CDR3 in amino acids: CAHLAESSGANVLTF. CDR3 coding DNA: TGTGCCCACCTAGCGGAATCCTCTGGGGCCAACGTCCTGACTTTC. Drawing the rest from reference TRBV7-9 and TRBJ2-6, the complete variable domain is DTGVSQNPRHKITKRGQNVTFRCDPISEHNRLYWYRQTLGQGPEFLTYFQNEAQLEKSRLLSDRFSAERPKGSFSTLEIQRTEQGDSAMYLCAHLAESSGANVLTFGAGSRLTVL.

This chain links TRBV15 with TRBJ1-5; unclear D gene. CDR3 length: 13 amino acids. Per the germline V gene, CDR1 is LNHNV and CDR2 is YYDKDF (reference sequence). V was pared by 5 bases and J by 6 bases, with 11 bases between. CDR3 loop: CATSGIGSQPQHF. In nucleotides, the CDR3 is TGTGCCACCAGCGGAATAGGGAGTCAGCCCCAGCATTTT.

V and J are TRBV5-1 and TRBJ1-1; 8 bases are shared with TRBD1. This CDR3 spans 15 amino acids. Germline values: CDR1 SGHRS, CDR2 YFSETQ. The J segment lost 4 bases and the V segment lost 0 bases, leaving 5 bases of the junction unmatched. The CDR3 protein is CASSLGTGTITEAFF. Written as DNA, the CDR3 is TGCGCCAGCAGCTTGGGGACAGGGACCATCACTGAAGCTTTCTTT.

The chain recombines TRBV9 with TRBJ2-1; tentative D call: TRBD1 (6 bases). CDR1 is SGDLS, CDR2 YYNGEE, per germline. The CDR3 length is 18 residues. V was shortened by 0 bases and J by 0 bases, with 16 bases between the two germline ends. CDR3 loop: CASSVAPSTGSSYNEQFF. CDR3 nucleotide sequence: TGTGCCAGCAGCGTAGCTCCATCCACAGGGAGCTCCTACAATGAGCAGTTCTTC.

In the case of this clone: The junction departs from the called germline gene at one end, perhaps through a read error. This sequence joins TRBV18 and TRBJ2-1; unclear D gene. The germline V gene has CDR1 KGHSH and CDR2 LQKENI. The CDR3 consists of 13 residues. CDR3 region: CASSSPIYTEQFF. The CDR3 DNA reads as TGTGCCAGCTCATCCCCTATTTACACTGAGCAGTTCTTC.

The CDR3 region has the DNA TGTGCCAGCAGCTTAGGGGGGACACATAGCACAGATACGCAGTATTTT. Residues: CASSLGGTHSTDTQYF. The rearrangement links TRBV7-2 to TRBJ2-3, with a weak D call TRBD1 (6 bases). V was shortened by 1 base and J by 0 bases, with 11 bases between the two germline ends. The germline CDR1 and CDR2 sequences are SGHTA and FQGNSA. The CDR3 is 16 residues long. Full variable domain (rest looked up from reference TRBV7-2 and TRBJ2-3): GAGVSQSPSNKVTEKGKDVELRCDPISGHTALYWYRQSLGQGLEFLIYFQGNSAPDKSGLPSDRFSAERTGGSVSTLTIQRTQQEDSAVYLCASSLGGTHSTDTQYFGPGTRLTVL.

The chain employs TRBV11-2 and TRBJ2-7; 16 nucleotides line up with TRBD2. The CDR3 spans 16 residues. Germline V gives CDR1 SGHAT, CDR2 FQNNGV. With 5 bases clipped from V and 7 bases from J, the junction kept 8 bases outside the gene matches. The CDR3 reads CASSTGTSGGAGEQYF. CDR3 bases: TGTGCCAGCAGCACCGGGACTAGCGGGGGGGCAGGGGAGCAGTACTTC.

The V gene is TRBV2, the J gene TRBJ2-3; 10 bases align to TRBD2. V shed 7 bases, J shed 4 bases, and the junction held 5 bases outside the gene matches. Germline loops: CDR1 SNHLY, CDR2 FYNNEI. The CDR3 has 14 amino acids. The DNA of the CDR3 is TGTGCCAGCAATGGACTAGCGGTTGCAGATACGCAGTATTTT. This sequence encodes CASNGLAVADTQYF.